The clone carrying this TCR beta chain has ten or more counts. All patients were treatment-naive before thyroid surgery. This sample is part of a study of metastatic and nonmetastatic thyroid tumors. Unmatched junction bases numbered 0, after V lost 0 bases and J lost 10 bases. CDR1 and CDR2 (germline): GTSNPN, SVGIG (reference sequence). The CDR3 totals 12 residues. TCRdb redid the clone calls on the PCR reads using MiXCR. The repertoire holds over 30,000 clones, with 21% as singletons. Sequencing used tumor tissue. The sequence came from a male donor with papillary thyroid cancer or a benign thyroid nodule (not recorded which). Some clones in this sample may be carry-over from other donors' samples. V and J are TRBV30 and TRBJ2-1; 10 bases are a match to TRBD2. The CDR3 protein is CAWSVLAGEQFF. In nucleotides, the CDR3 is TGTGCCTGGAGTGTACTAGCGGGAGAGCAGTTCTTC.